One sample yielded the 13 T cell receptor beta chains listed below, sequenced in a study of blood T cells in healthy people across ages. A sample-barcoded 5' primer and a J-beta primer mix were used in a second PCR of roughly 6 to 11 cycles. MiXCR was run by TCRdb on the 5' RACE reads, yielding one entry per CDR3 protein. The sample has 650,000 to 1,000,000 distinct CDR3 sequences; 35% to 50% are singletons. Sequencing was carried out using blood. Every receptor here comes from an elderly man in good health.

V is TRBV7-3 and J is TRBJ2-1; 9 nucleotides agree with TRBD2. The length of the CDR3 is 15 residues. V shed 5 bases and J 4 bases; nucleotides not matched to a gene: 6. CDR1 and CDR2 from the germline V gene are SGHTA and FQGTGA. The CDR3 spells CASSATSGVYNEQFF. Written as DNA, the CDR3 is TGTGCCAGCAGCGCGACTAGCGGAGTGTACAATGAGCAGTTCTTC. The full variable domain, in which reference TRBV7-3 and TRBJ2-1 provide the parts outside the CDR3, is GAGVSQTPSNKVTEKGKYVELRCDPISGHTALYWYRQSLGQGPEFLIYFQGTGAADDSGLPNDRFFAVRPEGSVSTLKIQRTERGDSAVYLCASSATSGVYNEQFFGPGTRLTVL.

CDR3 amino acids: CSAPAGGQYNEQFF. CDR3 in DNA: TGCAGTGCTCCAGCGGGGGGCCAGTACAATGAGCAGTTCTTC. The rearrangement joins TRBV20-1 to TRBJ2-1; TRBD2 matches 9 bases. Trimming at V came to 5 bases and at J to 4 bases, leaving 6 bases not matched to a gene. Germline V gene sequence: CDR1 DFQATT, CDR2 SNEGSKA (reference sequence). The CDR3 sequence is 14 residues long.

V usage is TRBV29-1 and J usage is TRBJ2-5; weak D call: TRBD2 (7 bases). The V end lost 6 bases, the J end lost 5 bases, and 19 bases lay between the germline ends. The CDR3 runs to 14 residues. CDR1 is SQVTM, CDR2 ANQGSEA, per germline. CDR3 coding DNA: TGCAGCGTCTCGGAGGGGGGGAGTCGGGAGACCCAGTACTTC. Amino acids: CSVSEGGSRETQYF.

The CDR3 coding sequence is TGCGCCAGCAGCCAAGTCCCCCGCTCTGGGGCCAACGTCCTGACTTTC. It yields the protein CASSQVPRSGANVLTF. The chain combines TRBV4-3 with TRBJ2-6, with no clear D. CDR1 and CDR2 from the germline V gene are LGHNA and YSLEER. V was trimmed by 1 base and J by 0 bases, leaving 7 bases between them. This CDR3 has 16 residues.

The chain combines TRBV29-1 with TRBJ2-3; a weak D match, TRBD1 (5 bases). The CDR3 runs to 13 residues. Germline CDR1 reads SQVTM; CDR2 reads ANQGSEA. Trimming shortened V by 6 bases and J by 1 base, and 11 bases separated the two germline ends. DNA of the CDR3: TGCAGCGTCGCTGGACAACGCACAGATACGCAGTATTTT. The encoded protein is CSVAGQRTDTQYF.

The CDR3 region is CSVEISSGANVLTF. The CDR3 DNA is TGCAGCGTTGAAATCAGTTCTGGGGCCAACGTCCTGACTTTC. This chain uses TRBV29-1 with TRBJ2-6; D ambiguous. CDR1 SQVTM and CDR2 ANQGSEA come from the germline V gene. The length of the CDR3 is 14 residues. Trimming removed 2 bases at V and 1 base at J, with 6 bases between.

The chain has TRBV3-1 and TRBJ2-3, with 10 bases that match TRBD1. The CDR3 loop spans 13 amino acids. In germline, CDR1 is LGHDT, CDR2 YNNKEL (reference sequence). V was clipped by 0 bases and J by 13 bases; unmatched bases: 4. In nucleotides, the CDR3 is TGTGCCAGCAGCCAAGAGCGACAGGGGGCGAAGTATTTT. Amino acids: CASSQERQGAKYF.

Comment on this clonotype: An end of the junction does not agree with germline; a read error may underlie this. This chain joins TRBV14 and TRBJ2-6; D is unclear. The CDR3 sequence is 15 residues long. CDR1 and CDR2 from the germline V gene are SGHDN and FVKESK. The chain's CDR3 is CASSQVRSGANVLTF. As DNA, the CDR3 is TGCGCCAGCAGCCAAGTGAGATCTGGGGCCAACGTCCTGACTTTC.

The chain combines TRBV5-1 with TRBJ2-7, with 7 bases lining up with TRBD1. The CDR3 contains 14 residues. The V gene's germline CDR1 is SGHRS and CDR2 YFSETQ. Trimming took 3 bases from V and 3 from J; bases not matched to a gene: 6. For the CDR3, the DNA is TGCGCCAGCAGCTGGGGTCAGGGGGTCTACGAGCAGTACTTC. Translated: CASSWGQGVYEQYF.

A note on this clonotype: The junction and the germline gene differ at one end; a read error may be behind it. The J gene is TRBJ2-7, the V gene TRBV6-5, with D perhaps matching TRBD1 (6 bases). CDR1 is MNHEY and CDR2 is SVGAGI in the germline V gene. The CDR3 sequence is 13 residues long. Written as DNA, the CDR3 is TGTGCCCGCAGTTACTCGACAGGCTACGAGCAGTACTTC. Translation gives CARSYSTGYEQYF.

The sample holds one count of this clonotype. A single base separates this from a much larger clone, so it may be a read error. The gene calls are TRBV20-1 and TRBJ2-5; 8 bases are shared with TRBD1. CDR1 DFQATT and CDR2 SNEGSKA come from the germline V gene (reference sequence). The CDR3 covers 13 residues. Here the CDR3 reads CSVTGGMEETQCF. The CDR3 nucleotides are TGCAGTGTAACAGGGGGAATGGAAGAGACCCAGTGCTTC.

The V gene is TRBV29-1, the J gene TRBJ2-3, with TRBD1 as a possible D gene (5 bases). Germline V gives CDR1 SQVTM, CDR2 ANQGSEA. The CDR3 runs to 13 residues. The V end was cut by 3 bases, the J end by 2 bases, with 9 bases between. The CDR3 nucleotides read TGCAGCGTTGAGACAGCGAACACAGATACGCAGTATTTT. Encoded protein: CSVETANTDTQYF.

This chain joins TRBV20-1 and TRBJ1-1; TRBD1 is a possible D gene (6 bases). The CDR3 is 13 residues long. CDR1 DFQATT and CDR2 SNEGSKA come from the germline V gene (reference sequence). The ends were cut back, 5 bases at V and 5 bases at J, with 15 bases in the middle. This CDR3 reads CSAYRVVGTEAFF. The CDR3 DNA follows: TGCAGTGCTTACAGGGTAGTGGGAACTGAAGCTTTCTTT.